This TCR beta chain was sequenced during a study of OX40 agonist ivuxolimab in advanced cancers. The overall study: Therapy given before enrollment (anti-PD-1, anti-PD-L1 or anti-CTLA-4) was allowed, and 30% to 50% had some. The study, taken as a whole, reports: CD8+ T cells (on average) carried more expanded clones than CD4+ T cells.

The germline V gene encodes CDR1 SGHRS and CDR2 YFSETQ. Trimming removed 3 bases at V and 3 bases at J, with 6 bases between. This CDR3 comprises 13 residues. Method: immunoSEQ multiplex PCR; TCRdb's copy keeps in-frame clones and lacks some. The repertoire holds approximately 99,000 clones, with about 96% as singletons. Of note for this clone: Its target is unknown.

This receptor was identified in an adult with an advanced solid tumor such as melanoma, head and neck, liver or kidney cancer. This chain uses TRBV5-1 with TRBJ2-2; no reliable D call. The sample consisted of CD4+ or CD8+ T cells sorted from blood, taken in a trial of the OX40 agonist ivuxolimab. The CDR3 nucleotides are TGCGCCAGCAGCTACGAGTACACCGGGGAGCTGTTTTTT. As protein: CASSYEYTGELFF. Based on the CDR3 plus reference TRBV5-1 and TRBJ2-2, the full variable domain is KAGVTQTPRYLIKTRGQQVTLSCSPISGHRSVSWYQQTPGQGLQFLFEYFSETQRNKGNFPGRFSGRQFSNSRSEMNVSTLELGDSALYLCASSYEYTGELFFGEGSRLTVL.